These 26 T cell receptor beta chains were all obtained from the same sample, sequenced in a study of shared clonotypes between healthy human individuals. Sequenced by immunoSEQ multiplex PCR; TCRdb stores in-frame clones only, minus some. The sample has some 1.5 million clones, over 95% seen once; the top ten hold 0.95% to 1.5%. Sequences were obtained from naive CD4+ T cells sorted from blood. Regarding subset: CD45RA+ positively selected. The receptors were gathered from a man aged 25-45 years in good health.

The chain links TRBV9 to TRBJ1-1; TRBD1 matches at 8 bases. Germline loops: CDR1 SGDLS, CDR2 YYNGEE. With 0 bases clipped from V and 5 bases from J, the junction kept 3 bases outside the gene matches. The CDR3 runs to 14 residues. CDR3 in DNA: TGTGCCAGCAGCGTAGAGACAGGGGATACTGAAGCTTTCTTT. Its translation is CASSVETGDTEAFF.

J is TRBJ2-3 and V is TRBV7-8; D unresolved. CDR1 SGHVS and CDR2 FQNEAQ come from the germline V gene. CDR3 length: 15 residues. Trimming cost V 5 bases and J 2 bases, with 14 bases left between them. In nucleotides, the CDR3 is TGTGCCAGCAGCCCCCTGGAAGAAATCACAGATACGCAGTATTTT. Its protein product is CASSPLEEITDTQYF.

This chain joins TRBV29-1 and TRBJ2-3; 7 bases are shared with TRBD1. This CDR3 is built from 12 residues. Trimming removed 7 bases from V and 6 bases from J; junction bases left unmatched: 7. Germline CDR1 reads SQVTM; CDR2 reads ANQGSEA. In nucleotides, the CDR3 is TGCAGCGCGCAGGGGGAGATCGATACGCAGTATTTT. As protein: CSAQGEIDTQYF.

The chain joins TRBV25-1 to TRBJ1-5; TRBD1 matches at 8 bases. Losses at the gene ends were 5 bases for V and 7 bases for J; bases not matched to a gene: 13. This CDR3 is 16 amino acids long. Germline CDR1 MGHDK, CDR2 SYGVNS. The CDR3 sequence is CASSSATGQGRQPQHF. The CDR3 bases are TGTGCCAGCAGTAGTGCTACAGGACAGGGTAGACAGCCCCAGCATTTT.

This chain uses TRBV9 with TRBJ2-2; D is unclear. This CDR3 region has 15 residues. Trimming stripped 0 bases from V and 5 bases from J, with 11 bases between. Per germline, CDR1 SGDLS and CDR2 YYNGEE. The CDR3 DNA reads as TGTGCCAGCAGCGTAGATGCTCGGTTGACCGGGGAGCTGTTTTTT. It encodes CASSVDARLTGELFF.

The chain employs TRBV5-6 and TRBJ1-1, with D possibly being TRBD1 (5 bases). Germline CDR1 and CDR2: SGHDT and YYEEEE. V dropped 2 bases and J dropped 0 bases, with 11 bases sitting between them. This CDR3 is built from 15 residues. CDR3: CASSFDWDVNTEAFF. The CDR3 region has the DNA TGTGCCAGCAGCTTCGACTGGGACGTGAACACTGAAGCTTTCTTT.

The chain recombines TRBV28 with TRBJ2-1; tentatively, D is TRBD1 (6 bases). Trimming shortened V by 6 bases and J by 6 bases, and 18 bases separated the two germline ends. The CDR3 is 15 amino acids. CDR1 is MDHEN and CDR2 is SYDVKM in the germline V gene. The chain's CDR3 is CASRWYRAYGNEQFF. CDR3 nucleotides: TGTGCCAGCAGGTGGTACAGGGCCTACGGCAATGAGCAGTTCTTC.

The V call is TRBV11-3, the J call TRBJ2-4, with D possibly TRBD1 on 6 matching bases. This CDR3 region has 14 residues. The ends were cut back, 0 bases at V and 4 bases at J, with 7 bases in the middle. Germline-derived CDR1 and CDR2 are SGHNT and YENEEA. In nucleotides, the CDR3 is TGTGCCAGCAGCTTAGACGGACAGAAAAACATTCAGTACTTC. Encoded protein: CASSLDGQKNIQYF. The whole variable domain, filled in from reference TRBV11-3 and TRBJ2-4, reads EAGVVQSPRYKIIEKKQPVAFWCNPISGHNTLYWYLQNLGQGPELLIRYENEEAVDDSQLPKDRFSAERLKGVDSTLKIQPAELGDSAVYLCASSLDGQKNIQYFGAGTRLSVL.

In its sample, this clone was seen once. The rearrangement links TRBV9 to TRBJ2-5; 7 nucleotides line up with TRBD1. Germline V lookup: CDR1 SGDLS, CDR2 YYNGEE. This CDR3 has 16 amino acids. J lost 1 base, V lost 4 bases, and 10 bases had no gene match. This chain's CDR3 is CASSPQAGGIQETQYF. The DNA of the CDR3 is TGTGCCAGCAGCCCGCAAGCAGGGGGTATCCAAGAGACCCAGTACTTC.

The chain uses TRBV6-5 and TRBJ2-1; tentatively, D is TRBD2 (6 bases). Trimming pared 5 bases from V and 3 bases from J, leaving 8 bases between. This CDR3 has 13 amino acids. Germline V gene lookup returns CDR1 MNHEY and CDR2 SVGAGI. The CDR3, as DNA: TGTGCCAGCAGTCCTAGCGACTACAATGAGCAGTTCTTC. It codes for CASSPSDYNEQFF.

The CDR3 protein is CASSPSPSGYPIQYF. The CDR3 nucleotides read TGTGCCAGCTCACCATCTCCCTCAGGATACCCCATTCAGTACTTC. The V and J genes are TRBV18 and TRBJ2-4; D is ambiguous. CDR3 length: 15 residues. Trimming took off 2 bases at V and 9 bases at J, with 17 bases between the two ends. Per the germline V gene, CDR1 is KGHSH and CDR2 is LQKENI.

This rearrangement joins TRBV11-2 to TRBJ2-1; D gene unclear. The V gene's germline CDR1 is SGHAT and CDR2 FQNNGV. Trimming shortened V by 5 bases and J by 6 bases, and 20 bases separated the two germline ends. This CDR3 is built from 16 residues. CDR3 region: CASSHVTVVFGNEQFF. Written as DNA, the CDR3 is TGTGCCAGCAGCCATGTCACTGTGGTTTTCGGCAATGAGCAGTTCTTC.

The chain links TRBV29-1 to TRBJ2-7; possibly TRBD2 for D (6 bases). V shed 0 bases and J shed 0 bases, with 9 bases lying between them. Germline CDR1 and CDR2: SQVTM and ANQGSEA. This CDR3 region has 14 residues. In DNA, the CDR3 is TGCAGCGTTGAAGAGGCGGGAATCTCCTACGAGCAGTACTTC. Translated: CSVEEAGISYEQYF.

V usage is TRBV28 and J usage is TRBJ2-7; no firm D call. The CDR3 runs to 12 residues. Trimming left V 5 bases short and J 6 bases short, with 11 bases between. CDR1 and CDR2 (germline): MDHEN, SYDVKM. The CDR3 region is CASSHYPREQYF. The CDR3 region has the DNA TGTGCCAGCAGTCACTACCCCCGCGAGCAGTACTTC.

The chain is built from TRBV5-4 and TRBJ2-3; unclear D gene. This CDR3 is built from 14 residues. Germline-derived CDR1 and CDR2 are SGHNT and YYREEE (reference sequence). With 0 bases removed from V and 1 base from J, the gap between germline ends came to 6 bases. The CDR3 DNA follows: TGTGCCAGCAGCTTGGAGTCCGGCACAGATACGCAGTATTTT. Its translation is CASSLESGTDTQYF. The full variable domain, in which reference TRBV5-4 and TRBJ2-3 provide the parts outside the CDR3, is ETGVTQSPTHLIKTRGQQVTLRCSSQSGHNTVSWYQQALGQGPQFIFQYYREEENGRGNFPPRFSGLQFPNYSSELNVNALELDDSALYLCASSLESGTDTQYFGPGTRLTVL.

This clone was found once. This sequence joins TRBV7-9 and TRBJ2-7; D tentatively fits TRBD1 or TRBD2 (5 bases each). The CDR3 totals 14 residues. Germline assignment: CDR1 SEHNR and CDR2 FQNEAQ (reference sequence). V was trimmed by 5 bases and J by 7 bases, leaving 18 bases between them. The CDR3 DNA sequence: TGTGCCAGCAGCCGCCACGGGACCCCGGGGGAGCAGTACTTC. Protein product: CASSRHGTPGEQYF. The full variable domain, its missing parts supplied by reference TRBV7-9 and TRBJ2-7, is DTGVSQNPRHKITKRGQNVTFRCDPISEHNRLYWYRQTLGQGPEFLTYFQNEAQLEKSRLLSDRFSAERPKGSFSTLEIQRTEQGDSAMYLCASSRHGTPGEQYFGPGTRLTVT.

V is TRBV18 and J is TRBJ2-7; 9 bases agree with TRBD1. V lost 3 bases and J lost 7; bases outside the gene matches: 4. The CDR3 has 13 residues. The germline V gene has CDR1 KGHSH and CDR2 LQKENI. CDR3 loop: CASSPGTGREQYF. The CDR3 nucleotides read TGTGCCAGCTCACCCGGGACAGGGCGAGAGCAGTACTTC.

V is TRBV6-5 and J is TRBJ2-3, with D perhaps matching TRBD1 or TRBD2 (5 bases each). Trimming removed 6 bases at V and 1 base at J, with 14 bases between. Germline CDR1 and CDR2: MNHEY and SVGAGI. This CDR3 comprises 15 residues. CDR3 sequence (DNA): TGTGCCAGCAGCCGGTCTGGGGGAGGCACAGATACGCAGTATTTT. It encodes CASSRSGGGTDTQYF.

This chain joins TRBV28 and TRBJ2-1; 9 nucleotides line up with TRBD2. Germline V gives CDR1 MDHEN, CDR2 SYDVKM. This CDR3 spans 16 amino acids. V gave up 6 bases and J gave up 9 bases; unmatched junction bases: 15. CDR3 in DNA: TGTGCCAGCAGGGTAGAACCGGGACTAGCATCAAGTGAGCAGTTCTTC. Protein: CASRVEPGLASSEQFF. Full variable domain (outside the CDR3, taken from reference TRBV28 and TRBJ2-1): DVKVTQSSRYLVKRTGEKVFLECVQDMDHENMFWYRQDPGLGLRLIYFSYDVKMKEKGDIPEGYSVSREKKERFSLILESASTNQTSMYLCASRVEPGLASSEQFFGPGTRLTVL.

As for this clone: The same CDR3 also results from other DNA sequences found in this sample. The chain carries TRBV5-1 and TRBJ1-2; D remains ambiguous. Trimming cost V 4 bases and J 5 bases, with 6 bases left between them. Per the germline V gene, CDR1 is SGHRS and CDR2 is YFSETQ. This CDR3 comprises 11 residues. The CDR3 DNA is TGCGCCAGCAGCCTAGGGTATGGCTACACCTTC. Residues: CASSLGYGYTF.

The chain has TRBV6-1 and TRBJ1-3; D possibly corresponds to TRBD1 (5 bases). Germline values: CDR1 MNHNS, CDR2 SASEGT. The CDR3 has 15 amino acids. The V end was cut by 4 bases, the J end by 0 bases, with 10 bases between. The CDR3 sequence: CASSGVGTSGNTIYF. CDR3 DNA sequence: TGTGCCAGCAGTGGAGTCGGGACCTCTGGAAACACCATATATTTT.

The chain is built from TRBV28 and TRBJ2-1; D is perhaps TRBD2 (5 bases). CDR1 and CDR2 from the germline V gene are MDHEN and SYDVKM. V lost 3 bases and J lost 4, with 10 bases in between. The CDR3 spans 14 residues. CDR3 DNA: TGTGCCAGCAGTTTCCTCACTAGTTACAATGAGCAGTTCTTC. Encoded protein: CASSFLTSYNEQFF.

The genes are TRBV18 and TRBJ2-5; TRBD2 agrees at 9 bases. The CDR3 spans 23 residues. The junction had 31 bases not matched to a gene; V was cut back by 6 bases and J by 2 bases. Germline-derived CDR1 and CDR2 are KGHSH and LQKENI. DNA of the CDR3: TGTGCCAGCTCGCTCACCACCGATACCCCTACCGGGTTCCGGACTAGCGCACAAGAGACCCAGTACTTC. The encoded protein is CASSLTTDTPTGFRTSAQETQYF.

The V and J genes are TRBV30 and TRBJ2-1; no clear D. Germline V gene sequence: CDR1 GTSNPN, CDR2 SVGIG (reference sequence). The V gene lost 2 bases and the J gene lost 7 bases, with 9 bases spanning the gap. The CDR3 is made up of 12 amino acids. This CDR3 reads CAWSKKINEQFF. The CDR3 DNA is TGTGCCTGGAGTAAGAAGATAAATGAGCAGTTCTTC.

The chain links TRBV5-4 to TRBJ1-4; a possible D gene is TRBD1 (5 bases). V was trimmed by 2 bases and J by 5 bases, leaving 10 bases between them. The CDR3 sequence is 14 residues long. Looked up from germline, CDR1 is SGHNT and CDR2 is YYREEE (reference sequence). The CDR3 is CASSFTGANEKLFF. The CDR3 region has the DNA TGTGCCAGCAGCTTCACCGGGGCGAATGAAAAACTGTTTTTT.

CDR3 nucleotides: TGTGCCAGCAGTTACTCGAACAGGGGTGGTAATTCACCCCTCCACTTT. Its translation: CASSYSNRGGNSPLHF. The chain uses TRBV6-5 and TRBJ1-6; TRBD1 matches at 7 bases. Losses at the gene ends were 0 bases for V and 6 bases for J; bases not matched to a gene: 5. The CDR3 runs to 16 residues. The germline V gene encodes CDR1 MNHEY and CDR2 SVGAGI.